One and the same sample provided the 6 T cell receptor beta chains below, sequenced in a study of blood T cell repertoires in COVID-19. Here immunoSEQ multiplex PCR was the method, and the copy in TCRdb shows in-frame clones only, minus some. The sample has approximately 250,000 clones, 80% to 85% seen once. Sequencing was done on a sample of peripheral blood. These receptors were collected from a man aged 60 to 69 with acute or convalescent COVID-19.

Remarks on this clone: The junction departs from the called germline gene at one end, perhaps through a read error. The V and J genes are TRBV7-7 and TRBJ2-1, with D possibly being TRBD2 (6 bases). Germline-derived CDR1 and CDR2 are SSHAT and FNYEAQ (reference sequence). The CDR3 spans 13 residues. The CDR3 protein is CASSDRLDNEQFF. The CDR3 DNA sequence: TGTGCTAGCAGCGACCGACTAGACAATGAGCAGTTCTTC. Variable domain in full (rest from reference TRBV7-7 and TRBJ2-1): GAGVSQSPRYKVTKRGQDVTLRCDPISSHATLYWYQQALGQGPEFLTYFNYEAQPDKSGLPSDRFSAERPEGSISTLTIQRTEQRDSAMYRCASSDRLDNEQFFGPGTRLTVL.

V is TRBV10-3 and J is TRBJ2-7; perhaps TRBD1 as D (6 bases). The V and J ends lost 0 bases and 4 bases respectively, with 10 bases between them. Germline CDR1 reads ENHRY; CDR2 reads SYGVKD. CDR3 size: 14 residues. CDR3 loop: CAISESWGQYEQYF. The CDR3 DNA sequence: TGTGCCATCAGTGAGTCGTGGGGGCAATACGAGCAGTACTTC.

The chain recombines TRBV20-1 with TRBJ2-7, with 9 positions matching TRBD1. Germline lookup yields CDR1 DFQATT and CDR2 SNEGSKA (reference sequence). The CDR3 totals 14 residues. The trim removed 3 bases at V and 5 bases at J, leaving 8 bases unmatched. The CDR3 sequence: CSASAGQGIHEQYF. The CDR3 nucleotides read TGCAGTGCTAGTGCGGGACAGGGTATCCACGAGCAGTACTTC.

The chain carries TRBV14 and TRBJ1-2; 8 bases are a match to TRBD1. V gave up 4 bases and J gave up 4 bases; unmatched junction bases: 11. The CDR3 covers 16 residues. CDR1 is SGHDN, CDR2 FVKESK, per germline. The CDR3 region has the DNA TGTGCCAGCAGCCCCGGGACAGGCATTATCGGCTATGGCTACACCTTC. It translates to CASSPGTGIIGYGYTF.

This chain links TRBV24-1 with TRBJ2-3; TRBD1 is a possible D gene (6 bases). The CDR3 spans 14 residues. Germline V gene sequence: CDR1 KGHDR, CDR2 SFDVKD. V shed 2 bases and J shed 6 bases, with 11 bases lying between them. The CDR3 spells CATSDSQGRDTQYF. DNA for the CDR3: TGTGCCACCAGTGATTCACAGGGAAGGGATACGCAGTATTTT.

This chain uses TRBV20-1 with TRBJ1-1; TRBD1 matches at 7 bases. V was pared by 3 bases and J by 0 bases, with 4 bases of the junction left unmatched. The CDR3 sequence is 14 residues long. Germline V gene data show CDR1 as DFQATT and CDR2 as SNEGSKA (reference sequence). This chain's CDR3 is CSASDRVLNTEAFF. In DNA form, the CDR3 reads TGCAGTGCTAGTGACAGGGTCTTGAACACTGAAGCTTTCTTT.